Listed below are T cell receptor beta chains from one sample, sequenced in a study of blood T cell repertoires in COVID-19. The method was immunoSEQ multiplex PCR; TCRdb's version includes in-frame clones alone and lacks a portion of them. In the table there are more than 350,000 clones, about 88% of which are singletons. What was sequenced was PBMCs or T cells enriched from blood (not recorded which). The receptors were gathered from a woman between 18 and 29 years old who had been exposed to COVID-19. CDR3s include the opening cysteine and the closing phenylalanine or tryptophan. Not all rows give a size; the values are once, few, many and, for expanded clones, a class.

v_gene	abundance	j_gene	CDR3aa
TRBV19	NA	TRBJ1-5	CASSTTGYSNQPQHF
TRBV7-2	NA	TRBJ2-2	CASSLASQGGGELFF
TRBV12-3/TRBV12-4	few	TRBJ2-2	CASPSGDTGELFF
TRBV4-3	NA	TRBJ2-7	CASSQQHRGRYEQYF
TRBV6-1	NA	TRBJ1-1	CASSELGLEAFF
TRBV3-1/TRBV3-2	NA	TRBJ1-4	CASSPWGDPNEKLFF
TRBV19	NA	TRBJ1-5	CASSISYQPQHF
TRBV10-3	NA	TRBJ2-2	CAIRGEPGGATGELFF
TRBV18	NA	TRBJ2-2	CASSPLGTSEDTGELFF
TRBV6-5	NA	TRBJ2-1	CASSSGGYYNEQFF
TRBV5-1	NA	TRBJ1-1	CASTPGSNTEAFF
TRBV20-1	NA	TRBJ1-2	CSASPGTGFYGYTF
TRBV24-1	NA	TRBJ1-5	CATSDGQNSNQPQHF
TRBV28	NA	TRBJ1-5	CASHVATGGYSNQPQHF
TRBV10-3	NA	TRBJ2-3	CAISGDYSSTDTQYF
TRBV13	NA	TRBJ2-3	CASSPPAGGPVGTDTQYF
TRBV18	NA	TRBJ1-3	CASRQGFSDSGNTIYF
TRBV5-4	NA	TRBJ1-5	CASSLDRERNQPQHF
TRBV6-5	NA	TRBJ1-1	CASSSTIAMNTEAFF
TRBV19	NA	TRBJ2-2	CASRYSGGANTGELFF
TRBV27	NA	TRBJ2-3	CASSKLAGDLDTQYF
TRBV7-6	NA	TRBJ2-1	CASRQGILNEQFF
TRBV2	once	TRBJ1-5	CASRGPTEPQHF
TRBV28	NA	TRBJ1-5	CASNSGQGAHSNQPQHF
TRBV12-5	NA	TRBJ2-1	CASGLSGLWQFF
TRBV7-6	NA	TRBJ2-1	CASSLALVREQFF
TRBV30	NA	TRBJ1-5	CAWSYGGPNDQPQHF
TRBV7-9	NA	TRBJ1-6	CASSFDRSSYNSPLHF
TRBV30	NA	TRBJ2-1	CAGRLAGGHNEQFF
TRBV12-3/TRBV12-4	once	TRBJ1-5	CASSMGDQPQHF
TRBV18	NA	TRBJ1-5	CASQGDNSNQPQHF
TRBV20-1	NA	TRBJ1-6	CSASGLSSYNSPLHF
TRBV27	NA	TRBJ1-6	CASSLDRGRGGTRGGSPLHF
TRBV7-2	NA	TRBJ1-1	CASSPMRGIVNTEAFF
TRBV14	NA	TRBJ2-7	CASSQGVVLAGGAQEQYF
TRBV14	NA	TRBJ1-3	CASSPLASSGNTIYF
TRBV12-3/TRBV12-4	NA	TRBJ2-4	CASSLRGKNIQYF
TRBV28	NA	TRBJ1-5	CASSFADTSNQPQHF
TRBV13	NA	TRBJ1-3	CASQGPGNTIYF